These T cell receptor beta chains were read from a single sample in a study of vaccination effects on CD4 cells after COVID-19. Their antigen targets remain unknown. Sequencing was performed with immunoSEQ multiplex PCR; in TCRdb, only in-frame clones are kept and a portion is missing. The sample consists of some 69,000 clones, approximately 74% of them appearing once. The input for sequencing was CD4+ T cells from PBMCs cultured with HCoV-NL63 spike peptides, taken before COVID-19 vaccination. These receptors originate from a human donor who received a COVID-19 vaccine. Each CDR3 is given with its conserved first and last residue. D genes are given only for firm matches. Part of the rows lack a size; the others show once, few, many or a class for expanded clones.

clone size | D gene | J gene | V gene | CDR3 DNA | CDR3 protein
NA | NA | TRBJ2-1 | TRBV5-1 | TGCGCCAGCAGCCAGGGCTCCTACAATGAGCAGTTCTTC | CASSQGSYNEQFF
NA | TRBD1 | TRBJ2-1 | TRBV7-3 | TGTGCCAGCAGCTTGGAGGGACAGGGAACTGAGCAGTTCTTC | CASSLEGQGTEQFF
few | TRBD1 | TRBJ1-5 | TRBV19 | TGTGCCAGTAATACTGGACAGGGCAATCAGCCCCAGCATTTT | CASNTGQGNQPQHF
NA | NA | TRBJ1-2 | TRBV6-2/TRBV6-3 | TGTGCCAGCAGTTTTTATGGGACGGTCAACTATGGCTACACCTTC | CASSFYGTVNYGYTF
NA | NA | TRBJ1-1 | TRBV9 | TGTGCCAGCAGCGTAGACTCGAACACTGAAGCTTTCTTT | CASSVDSNTEAFF
NA | NA | TRBJ1-2 | TRBV29-1 | TGCAGCGTTTCAGAAATTAACTATGGCTACACCTTC | CSVSEINYGYTF
NA | TRBD1 | TRBJ1-1 | TRBV28 | TGTGCCAGCAAACAGGGGGCTGAAGCTTTCTTT | CASKQGAEAFF
NA | NA | TRBJ2-3 | TRBV20-1 | TGCAGTGCCGGATTAGCAGGCACGCAGTATTTT | CSAGLAGTQYF
NA | NA | TRBJ2-3 | TRBV7-3 | TGTGCCAGCAGCTTATTCTTGGCAGATACGCAGTATTTT | CASSLFLADTQYF
once | TRBD1 | TRBJ2-2 | TRBV5-1 | TGCGCCAGCAGCTTTAATATAGGGGACAGGGACCCCGGGGAGCTGTTTTTT | CASSFNIGDRDPGELFF
once | NA | TRBJ2-3 | TRBV27 | TGTGCCAGCAGCAGACTCGTTTATGGCACAGATACGCAGTATTTT | CASSRLVYGTDTQYF
NA | NA | TRBJ1-6 | TRBV3-1/TRBV3-2 | TGTGCCAGCAGCACCTCCGGGACGAATAAGGATTCACCCCTCCACTTT | CASSTSGTNKDSPLHF
NA | NA | TRBJ2-5 | TRBV6-2/TRBV6-3 | TGTGCCAGCAGCGTGGGGGGCCCTCAAGAGACCCAGTACTTC | CASSVGGPQETQYF
few | TRBD1 | TRBJ2-2 | TRBV23-1 | TGCGCCAGCAGTGGACAGGGGAATGACACCGGGGAGCTGTTTTTT | CASSGQGNDTGELFF
NA | TRBD1 | TRBJ2-3 | TRBV18 | TGTGCCAGCTCACCCCAGTCGGGACAGAACACAGATACGCAGTATTTT | CASSPQSGQNTDTQYF
few | TRBD2 | TRBJ2-2 | TRBV5-1 | TGCGCCAGCAGCTTGAGAAGCGGGGGGTTAACCGGGGAGCTGTTTTTT | CASSLRSGGLTGELFF
NA | NA | TRBJ1-4 | TRBV4-1 | TGCGCCAGCAGCCAAGCTCTGAGGGAGATTGAAAAACTGTTTTTT | CASSQALREIEKLFF
NA | NA | TRBJ1-4 | TRBV2 | TGTGCCAGCAGCCACCAGTGGGACCTATATGAAAAACTGTTTTTT | CASSHQWDLYEKLFF
few | NA | TRBJ1-1 | TRBV10-1 | TGCGCCAGCAGTGAGTCGGGCAGGGGTGAAGCTTTCTTT | CASSESGRGEAFF
NA | NA | TRBJ2-2 | TRBV7-3 | TGTGCCAGCAGCTTAACGGTTGGGGGGCTCGGCGGGGAGCTGTTTTTT | CASSLTVGGLGGELFF
once | NA | TRBJ2-3 | TRBV4-2 | TGTGCCAGCAGCCCGGGAGTGGGGGTTTCTCGGGGAGATACGCAGTATTTT | CASSPGVGVSRGDTQYF
NA | TRBD2 | TRBJ2-3 | TRBV7-3 | TGTGCCAGCAGCACTCGGGGGGGCTTAGGCACAGATACGCAGTATTTT | CASSTRGGLGTDTQYF
NA | NA | TRBJ1-4 | TRBV7-2 | TGTGCCAGCAGCTTAGCTGGTGGTGGTGAAAAACTGTTTTTT | CASSLAGGGEKLFF
few | NA | TRBJ2-2 | TRBV19 | TGTGCCAGTAGTCTAGGGATCAACACCGGGGAGCTGTTTTTT | CASSLGINTGELFF
few | NA | TRBJ1-5 | TRBV7-2 | TGTGCCAGCAGCTCGACCCGGGGGGGGCCCCAGCATTTT | CASSSTRGGPQHF
NA | NA | TRBJ1-2 | TRBV7-2 | TGTGCCAGCAGCTTTTCTACAGGGATCAAGGGCTACACCTTC | CASSFSTGIKGYTF
once | NA | TRBJ1-1 | TRBV24-1 | TGTGCCACCAGTGGATCAAGGAACACTGAAGCTTTCTTT | CATSGSRNTEAFF
NA | NA | TRBJ1-1 | TRBV4-1 | TGCGCCAGCAACGGGAGGACGGAGAACACTGAAGCTTTCTTT | CASNGRTENTEAFF
NA | TRBD2 | TRBJ2-3 | TRBV18 | TGTGCCAGCTCACCCCTGGGGGGGTTTACGCAGTATTTT | CASSPLGGFTQYF
NA | NA | TRBJ2-6 | TRBV5-1 | TGCGCCAGCAGCTCTCTGGGGGGGCCGTCTGGGGCCAACGTCCTGACTTTC | CASSSLGGPSGANVLTF
NA | NA | TRBJ2-2 | TRBV12-5 | TGTGCTAGTGGTTGGAATGAGAACGGGGAGCTGTTTTTT | CASGWNENGELFF
NA | NA | TRBJ1-2 | TRBV5-1 | TGCGCCAGCAGCCCGCAAGGGTTGGGGGGAGGCTACACCTTC | CASSPQGLGGGYTF
NA | TRBD2 | TRBJ2-2 | TRBV5-1 | TGCGCCAGCAGCGCGGGGGGCACCGGGGAGCTGTTTTTT | CASSAGGTGELFF
NA | NA | TRBJ2-2 | TRBV12-3/TRBV12-4 | TGTGCCAGCAGTGGGGAGACCGGGGAGCTGTTTTTT | CASSGETGELFF
NA | NA | TRBJ2-1 | TRBV6-1 | TGTGCCAGCAGTGAAGTGTTGGAGCAGTTCTTC | CASSEVLEQFF
NA | NA | TRBJ1-2 | TRBV19 | TGTGCCAGTAGTATGGTCCAGAACTATGGCTACACCTTC | CASSMVQNYGYTF
NA | NA | TRBJ1-3 | TRBV5-4 | TGTGCCAGCAGCTTGGGTACAGTGAGCTCTGGAAACACCATATATTTT | CASSLGTVSSGNTIYF
few | NA | TRBJ2-2 | TRBV9 | TGTGCCAGCAGCGTAGGAGTCGGGAACACCGGGGAGCTGTTTTTT | CASSVGVGNTGELFF
NA | TRBD1 | TRBJ2-2 | TRBV29-1 | TGCAGCGTTGAAAGGGACAGGGACACCGGGGAGCTGTTTTTT | CSVERDRDTGELFF
NA | NA | TRBJ2-3 | TRBV18 | TGTGCCAGCTCACCATCCCCGCAGGGCTCGCCGTATTTT | CASSPSPQGSPYF
NA | NA | TRBJ2-3 | TRBV5-1 | TGCGCCAGCAGCTTGGCCGAGGGACGTACAGATACGCAGTATTTT | CASSLAEGRTDTQYF
NA | TRBD1 | TRBJ1-1 | TRBV4-3 | TGCGCCAGCAGCCAAACTCCGGGACAGGGGGCTGCTTTCTTT | CASSQTPGQGAAFF
NA | NA | TRBJ1-4 | TRBV29-1 | TGCAGCGTAGGACTGAACTTTGGGGAAAAACTGTTTTTT | CSVGLNFGEKLFF
NA | NA | TRBJ1-2 | TRBV5-1 | TGCGCCAGCAGCTTGAATCAGGGAGGGTATGGCTACACCTTC | CASSLNQGGYGYTF
NA | TRBD1 | TRBJ2-1 | TRBV6-2/TRBV6-3 | TGTGCCAGCAGTTTCGGGACAGCGGCCTACAATGAGCAGTTCTTC | CASSFGTAAYNEQFF